Listed here is a single T cell receptor (beta chain). Antigen specificity is unknown. The sample comes from a study of T cells in Graves' hyperthyroidism and ophthalmopathy. Researchers amplified the TCR beta CDR3 regions from RNA transcripts. First-round RT-PCR with HTBI primers amplified the TCR CDR3 region. TCRdb analysed the multiplex PCR reads with MiXCR anew, one entry per CDR3 protein. Of approximately 300,000 distinct CDR3 sequences in the sample, approximately 17% are singletons; the top ten hold just over 55%. On the basis of clinical symptoms, serum thyroxine and TRAb, thyroid ultrasound and orbital computed tomography, diagnoses were made. Findings and limits, study-wide: Most clonotypes expanded in thyroid above 0.001 were likewise present in blood.

Sequencing input: blood. This TCR came from an older woman with Graves' ophthalmopathy.

This CDR3 is CASSSAGGGDTQYF. CDR3 nucleotides: TGTGCCAGCAGCTCCGCCGGCGGGGGGGATACGCAGTATTTT. This sequence joins TRBV11-2 and TRBJ2-3, with 8 bases identical to TRBD2. The CDR3 is 14 residues long. Germline loops: CDR1 SGHAT, CDR2 FQNNGV. With 4 bases clipped from V and 6 bases from J, the junction kept 6 bases outside the gene matches. The complete variable domain, with remaining parts taken from reference TRBV11-2 and TRBJ2-3, reads EAGVAQSPRYKIIEKRQSVAFWCNPISGHATLYWYQQILGQGPKLLIQFQNNGVVDDSQLPKDRFSAERLKGVDSTLKIQPAKLEDSAVYLCASSSAGGGDTQYFGPGTRLTVL.